One and the same sample provided the 24 T cell receptor beta chains below, sequenced in a study of T cells after yellow fever vaccination. One entry per CDR3 protein, called by TCRdb with MiXCR from the 5' RACE reads. The data show about 340,000 distinct CDR3 sequences, with 4% seen just once and approximately 25% held by the top ten. Sample: PBMCs, taken 5 days after the yellow fever booster vaccination. Every receptor here comes from a man between 18 and 35 years old who received the YFV17D yellow fever vaccine.

This clonotype has a handful of counts. DNA for the CDR3: TGTGCCAGCAGCCCCTCCTGGGGGGGGCAAGAGACCCAGTACTTC. Its protein product is CASSPSWGGQETQYF. This chain links TRBV11-2 with TRBJ2-5, with TRBD2 matching 7 bases. After removal of 5 bases from V and 2 bases from J, the junction contained 8 bases not matched to a gene. Germline V gene data show CDR1 as SGHAT and CDR2 as FQNNGV. The CDR3 covers 15 residues.

This clonotype was counted many times. The chain has TRBV15 and TRBJ2-7; D is uncertain. The CDR3 runs to 16 residues. V shed 3 bases and J shed 0 bases, with 15 bases lying between them. The germline V gene encodes CDR1 LNHNV and CDR2 YYDKDF (reference sequence). CDR3 DNA sequence: TGTGCCACCAGCAGGTTGAGCAGGTCGGGCTCCTACGAGCAGTACTTC. This gives the protein CATSRLSRSGSYEQYF.

V and J are TRBV15 and TRBJ2-4; 7 bases map to TRBD1. Unmatched junction bases numbered 7, after V lost 8 bases and J lost 6 bases. CDR3 length: 13 residues. Germline CDR1 and CDR2: LNHNV and YYDKDF (reference sequence). CDR3: CATEQGSGNIQYF. The CDR3 nucleotides read TGTGCCACCGAACAGGGGTCGGGAAACATTCAGTACTTC.

Only a few counts were recorded for this clonotype. J is TRBJ1-6 and V is TRBV12-3 or TRBV12-4; 9 nucleotides line up with TRBD1. Losses at the gene ends were 8 bases for V and 10 bases for J; bases not matched to a gene: 6. This CDR3 is 13 amino acids long. Here the CDR3 DNA reads TGTGCCAGCCAGGGACAGGGAGGCTCACCCCTCCACTTT. Protein sequence: CASQGQGGSPLHF.

In this sample, this clonotype turned up many times. This chain joins TRBV7-2 and TRBJ1-6; TRBD1 might be the D (6 bases). Per germline, CDR1 SGHTA and CDR2 FQGNSA. Trimming took off 7 bases at V and 10 bases at J, with 20 bases between the two ends. This CDR3 has 15 amino acids. CDR3 region: CASTTDRRGLSPLHF. CDR3 in DNA: TGTGCCAGCACGACGGACAGACGGGGCCTCTCACCCCTCCACTTT.

This clonotype was seen ten or more times. The chain couples TRBV4-1 to TRBJ1-2, with TRBD1 matching 8 bases. The germline V gene encodes CDR1 MGHRA and CDR2 YSYEKL. This CDR3 spans 15 amino acids. Trimming at V came to 6 bases and at J to 2 bases, leaving 8 bases not matched to a gene. CDR3 sequence (DNA): TGCGCCAGCAGATACCCCCAGGGGGCGAACTATGGCTACACCTTC. This sequence encodes CASRYPQGANYGYTF.

This clonotype was detected only a few times. The V call is TRBV15, the J call TRBJ2-6, with D possibly TRBD2 on 7 matching bases. Trimming cost V 2 bases and J 0 bases, with 17 bases left between them. This CDR3 contains 19 residues. CDR1 and CDR2 from the germline V gene are LNHNV and YYDKDF (reference sequence). CDR3 sequence: CATSRPLGGQNSGANVLTF. The DNA of the CDR3 is TGTGCCACCAGCAGACCCCTGGGGGGGCAGAACTCTGGGGCCAACGTCCTGACTTTC.

This clonotype appeared a few times. CDR3 protein: CSVQGTGGAVLQETQYF. CDR3 sequence (DNA): TGCAGCGTTCAAGGGACAGGGGGCGCGGTACTCCAAGAGACCCAGTACTTC. This chain connects TRBV29-1 to TRBJ2-5; TRBD1 aligns across 12 bases. CDR1 is SQVTM, CDR2 ANQGSEA, per germline. The CDR3 contains 17 residues. V gave up 5 bases and J gave up 1 base; unmatched junction bases: 11.

This CDR3 reads CASRMDRGGSPLHF. The CDR3 region has the DNA TGTGCCAGCAGGATGGACAGGGGAGGGTCACCCCTCCACTTT. The rearrangement uses TRBV6-5 and TRBJ1-6; TRBD1 aligns across 9 bases. The CDR3 sequence is 14 residues long. Trimming removed 6 bases from V and 10 bases from J; junction bases left unmatched: 7. Germline loops: CDR1 MNHEY, CDR2 SVGAGI.

This clonotype was seen repeatedly, ten times or more. This chain connects TRBV15 to TRBJ2-4, with D unclear. V lost 6 bases to trimming and J lost 4 bases, with 10 bases between them. CDR3 length: 13 residues. Germline V gene lookup returns CDR1 LNHNV and CDR2 YYDKDF (reference sequence). This CDR3 is CATSPPAKNIQYF. The DNA for the CDR3 is TGTGCCACCAGTCCGCCAGCGAAAAACATTCAGTACTTC.

The rearrangement joins TRBV7-6 to TRBJ2-5; the D gene is possibly TRBD1 (6 bases). Germline V lookup: CDR1 SGHVS, CDR2 FNYEAQ. This CDR3 comprises 15 residues. V lost 4 bases, J lost 4 bases, and 16 bases lay in between. The CDR3 is CASSSATGTGETQYF. CDR3 DNA: TGTGCCAGCAGCTCAGCCACAGGGACGGGAGAGACCCAGTACTTC.

This clonotype was recorded many times. The DNA of the CDR3 is TGCGCCAGCAGCCAAGGGACAGGGGGTCATATTGAGACCCAGTACTTC. Amino acid sequence: CASSQGTGGHIETQYF. This chain links TRBV5-1 with TRBJ2-5; 11 positions agree with TRBD1. The CDR3 sequence is 16 residues long. The junction had 10 bases not matched to a gene; V was cut back by 4 bases and J by 5 bases. Per germline, CDR1 SGHRS and CDR2 YFSETQ.

The chain couples TRBV4-1 to TRBJ1-5, with 8 bases fitting TRBD1. Looked up from germline, CDR1 is MGHRA and CDR2 is YSYEKL. The CDR3 length is 15 residues. V was pared by 2 bases and J by 6 bases, with 6 bases of the junction left unmatched. The CDR3 region is CASSQLQGVSQPQHF. CDR3 bases: TGCGCCAGCAGCCAATTACAGGGGGTCTCTCAGCCCCAGCATTTT.

V is TRBV20-1 and J is TRBJ2-2, with a tentative D call TRBD2 (5 bases). Deletions cut 4 bases from V and 5 bases from J, with 14 bases between. This CDR3 has 14 residues. The germline V gene has CDR1 DFQATT and CDR2 SNEGSKA (reference sequence). The CDR3 reads CSAKPGKNTGELFF. CDR3 nucleotides: TGCAGTGCTAAGCCGGGGAAGAATACCGGGGAGCTGTTTTTT.

This clonotype was counted ten times or more. CDR3 in DNA: TGTGCCAGCAAACTGGGGGGTGGGACAGTTAACACCGGGGAGCTGTTTTTT. Translation gives CASKLGGGTVNTGELFF. V and J are TRBV12-3 or TRBV12-4 and TRBJ2-2; a weak D match, TRBD1 (7 bases). The V and J ends lost 7 bases and 2 bases respectively, with 20 bases between them. This CDR3 is built from 17 residues.

V usage is TRBV5-4 and J usage is TRBJ2-5; D may be TRBD2 (5 bases). The CDR3 is 12 amino acids. Germline values: CDR1 SGHNT, CDR2 YYREEE (reference sequence). V lost 4 bases and J 5 bases, leaving 9 bases between the germline ends. CDR3 protein: CASSPEVETQYF. The CDR3 coding sequence is TGTGCCAGCAGCCCGGAGGTCGAGACCCAGTACTTC. The complete variable domain, with remaining parts taken from reference TRBV5-4 and TRBJ2-5, reads ETGVTQSPTHLIKTRGQQVTLRCSSQSGHNTVSWYQQALGQGPQFIFQYYREEENGRGNFPPRFSGLQFPNYSSELNVNALELDDSALYLCASSPEVETQYFGPGTRLLVL.

A few counts support this clonotype. The rearrangement uses TRBV27 and TRBJ2-5; D could derive from TRBD1 or TRBD2 (5 bases each). V was pared by 9 bases and J by 2 bases, with 13 bases between. In germline, CDR1 is MNHEY, CDR2 SMNVEV (reference sequence). The CDR3 has 13 residues. CDR3 residues: CASWDGIQETQYF. CDR3 bases: TGTGCCAGTTGGGACGGAATACAAGAGACCCAGTACTTC.

The CDR3 region has the DNA TGCGCCAGCAGCCAGGAGACAGGGGGCGGAGTGGCTCTAGCCAAAAACATTCAGTACTTC. Translating it yields CASSQETGGGVALAKNIQYF. V gene TRBV4-3 combines with J gene TRBJ2-4, with 10 bases lining up with TRBD1. There are 20 residues in the CDR3. The V gene's germline CDR1 is LGHNA and CDR2 YSLEER. V lost 3 bases, J lost 0 bases, and 14 bases stayed unmatched.

This clonotype appeared many times. The chain uses TRBV6-2 or TRBV6-3 and TRBJ2-5; weak D call: TRBD2 (6 bases). The germline V gene has CDR1 MNHEY and CDR2 SVGEGT. The V gene lost 2 bases and the J gene lost 5 bases, with 12 bases spanning the gap. This CDR3 has 14 residues. The CDR3 coding sequence is TGTGCCAGCAGTTACGGCGGGGACCGGGAGACCCAGTACTTC. The encoded protein is CASSYGGDRETQYF.

In its sample, this clonotype was seen many times. The rearrangement uses TRBV5-4 and TRBJ1-5, with D uncertain. This CDR3 comprises 12 residues. Germline-derived CDR1 and CDR2 are SGHNT and YYREEE (reference sequence). V was trimmed by 3 bases and J by 5 bases, leaving 6 bases between them. CDR3 bases: TGTGCCAGCAGCTCGGACGATCAGCCCCAGCATTTT. Protein sequence: CASSSDDQPQHF.

The rearrangement uses TRBV9 and TRBJ2-3; D assignment may be TRBD1 or TRBD2 (5 bases each). Trimming removed 0 bases from V and 2 bases from J, with 10 bases in between. This CDR3 has 15 amino acids. Germline V lookup: CDR1 SGDLS, CDR2 YYNGEE. CDR3 sequence reads: CASSVGGILTDTQYF. The DNA of the CDR3 is TGTGCCAGCAGCGTAGGGGGGATACTCACAGATACGCAGTATTTT. The full variable domain, rest sourced from reference TRBV9 and TRBJ2-3, is DSGVTQTPKHLITATGQRVTLRCSPRSGDLSVYWYQQSLDQGLQFLIQYYNGEERAKGNILERFSAQQFPDLHSELNLSSLELGDSALYFCASSVGGILTDTQYFGPGTRLTVL.

The chain uses TRBV6-2 or TRBV6-3 and TRBJ2-7; 9 bases align to TRBD1. The V and J ends lost 8 bases and 3 bases, in that order; junction bases with no gene match: 2. The CDR3 runs to 12 residues. Looked up from germline, CDR1 is MNHEY and CDR2 is SVGEGT. CDR3 DNA: TGTGCCAGCGAGGGACAGGGCTACGAGCAGTACTTC. Translation: CASEGQGYEQYF.

This clonotype was seen repeatedly, ten times or more. The V and J genes are TRBV7-2 and TRBJ1-2, with a possible D match to TRBD1 (5 bases). This CDR3 contains 15 residues. With 5 bases removed from V and 2 bases from J, the gap between germline ends came to 15 bases. Germline lookup yields CDR1 SGHTA and CDR2 FQGNSA. The CDR3 coding sequence is TGTGCCAGCAGCCCCGCTGTGGGGGGGAACTATGGCTACACCTTC. It yields the protein CASSPAVGGNYGYTF. Filled out from reference TRBV7-2 and TRBJ1-2, the complete variable domain reads GAGVSQSPSNKVTEKGKDVELRCDPISGHTALYWYRQSLGQGLEFLIYFQGNSAPDKSGLPSDRFSAERTGGSVSTLTIQRTQQEDSAVYLCASSPAVGGNYGYTFGSGTRLTVV.

A few counts support this clonotype. V usage is TRBV28 and J usage is TRBJ2-7; D is possibly TRBD1 (6 bases). Deletions cut 6 bases from V and 1 base from J, with 13 bases between. Looked up from germline, CDR1 is MDHEN and CDR2 is SYDVKM. This CDR3 has 14 amino acids. The CDR3, as DNA: TGTGCCAGCAGCCGGACAGTCTATTCCTACGAGCAGTACGTC. Amino acids: CASSRTVYSYEQYV.